This T cell receptor (beta chain) was captured by sequencing in a study of cytomegalovirus exposure and HLA in healthy donors (dated by TCRdb to the late 2010s). Background for the entire study: An earlier analysis of some 500 of the donors reported 250 to 350 Gb of sequence data and 117 million unique TCR beta sequences from 190 million or so T cells. Approximately 300 gigabases of sequencing data and around 85 million unique TCR sequences made up an early release that covered about 640 HLA-typed donors. Of the roughly 400 genotyped donors, about 84% fell in the genetic ancestry cluster associated with self-reported Caucasian donors. The aim of the study was to test whether cataloging public T cell receptors could identify signatures of past pathogen exposure. The study profiled the T cell repertoires of about 640 subjects by immunosequencing and related them to cytomegalovirus serostatus. In addition to the first cohort of around 670 subjects, a separate validation cohort of 120 different subjects was used. The study combined high-throughput TCR immunosequencing, statistical association of individual TCRs with disease status, and machine learning to predict cytomegalovirus infection status. A later analysis re-examined previously published TCR beta repertoires from just over 650 donors and added high-resolution HLA genotyping to investigate patterns of TCR occurrence. Rather than using new phenotypic data, the later analysis identified candidate immune exposures from TCR beta sequences and from how often those sequences occurred across donors. To decide whether each TCR beta V gene segment behaved as functional or pseudogenic, an earlier analysis of some 600 of the donors relied on high-throughput TCR beta sequencing. Donor age, sex, ethnicity and CMV serostatus were collected together with the repertoire data. Genome-wide SNP genotypes for about 65% of the 666 donors were used in a later genetic analysis, which treated that subset as a discovery cohort. All discovery cohort repertoires had been generated using a single sequencing platform. Both class I and class II loci were covered by HLA typing, at four-digit resolution. The number of donors typed differed by locus, with roughly 629-640 for A, B, C, DRB1 and DQB1, around 500 for DQA1, 600 to 610 for DPA1, and approximately 470 for DPB1. Roughly 5 DR-DQ haplotypes were handled as single units for association and clustering because linkage in the cohort was strong. On average, roughly 240,000 unique TCR beta nucleotide sequences were sequenced per donor among 350 to 400 genotyped donors of the cohort, with roughly 18% of those sequences being non-productive. Broad study findings and their caveats: Broadly in line with IMGT annotations, most TCR beta V segments showed up in productive rearrangements about 87% or about 30% of the time in an earlier analysis of some 590 of the donors. Compared with equally common non-associated chains, HLA-associated TCR beta chains in a later analysis were more clonally expanded and had lower generation probabilities. Because HLA typing was unavailable for some donors at each locus, only the typed subset was used in association tests. Linkage disequilibrium might explain the correlated functional status among segregating V segments, but an unknown experimental factor could not be ruled out. Presence/absence analyses assumed roughly uniform sequencing depth across donors, an assumption that may not hold. A further reported finding was that TCR beta sequences accurately predicted the HLA-A and HLA-B alleles for most subjects in the first cohort. A few of the identified cytomegalovirus-associated TCR beta chains were confirmed in vitro to be specific for cytomegalovirus antigens. In a later analysis, the rate of TCR association differed among HLA loci, with DRB1 alleles having the most associated TCRs and HLA-C alleles having the fewest. For the cohort, immune exposure information was limited to CMV serostatus. Most TCR sequences were seen in very few donors, while some public TCRs were found in many individuals. A later genetic analysis associated a missense DCLRE1C variant with V-gene and J-gene trimming of TCR beta chains, and an independent cohort replicated the association. According to a later genetic analysis, donors in an Asian-associated ancestry cluster had fewer N-insertions in productive TCRs than the approximately 710-donor mean. At a false discovery rate of 0.05, a later analysis linked 15,000 to 20,000 TCR beta sequences to specific HLA alleles. In the study, some 180 TCR beta chains were listed as associated with cytomegalovirus. When HLA alleles, especially DR and DQ, strongly co-occurred, TCR associations were difficult to assign to individual alleles. Most CMV-associated TCR beta chains appeared to be HLA-restricted in a later analysis, and the HLA associations seemed to be driven largely by CMV exposure. Because counts were too low, under 20 rarely observed V segments, including chromosome 9 orphons, were left out of the earlier analysis of 500 to 750 of the donors. In this cohort, only TCR beta chains were sequenced, and detectable features were limited by the absence of alpha or paired-chain data. According to a later analysis, parvovirus B19, influenza, CMV and Epstein-Barr virus appeared linked to several top co-occurrence clusters. The classifier was reported to diagnose cytomegalovirus status with high specificity and sensitivity in both the original cohort and the validation cohort. The sequencing pipeline was judged likely to have produced a cluster of highly shared sequence variants as a technical artifact. The authors suggested that the approach could potentially be extended to other disease states and immunological phenotypes. Some IMGT-functional V segments, including TRBV6-2 and TRBV6-3, could not be distinguished by the 87-base-pair reads and were therefore excluded.

Library generation was performed with the immunoSEQ multiplex PCR assay. A mixture of 60 forward primers for TCR Vbeta segments and 13 reverse primers for TCR Jbeta segments was used in the multiplex PCR. A multiplex PCR assay on genomic DNA amplified the CDR3 region of rearranged TCR beta genes. The amplified TCR beta libraries were sequenced on the Illumina HiSeq System as 87-base-pair reads. The authors' pipeline ran thus. A later analysis counted tens of millions of unique TCR beta chains across the 670 or so repertoires, and some 11 million of these chains were shared by at least two donors. To remove PCR and sequencing errors, raw reads were error-corrected and collapsed into unique sequences using a nearest-neighbor algorithm that merged closely related sequences. To assign V, D and J gene segments, CDR3 sequences were aligned to IMGT reference sequences. Each retained sequence needed at least a six-nucleotide match to both a V gene segment and a J gene segment. Rearrangements were classified as productive when the CDR3 lacked stop codons and remained in frame with V and J, and all other rearrangements were classified as non-productive. CDR3 was defined according to IMGT convention as the region running from the second conserved V-encoded cysteine to the conserved J-encoded phenylalanine. In an earlier analysis of around 540 of the donors, sequences lacking an unambiguous match to a single V gene segment were excluded. In an earlier analysis of 587 of the donors, V segments were called functional above 56.7% productive rearrangements and were called segregating when the between-donor standard deviation exceeded 5%. To diagnose cytomegalovirus status from the catalog of TCR beta chain sequences, a statistical classification framework was built. A later analysis assigned V and J genes by comparing TCR nucleotide sequences with IMGT/GENE-DB human TR gene sequences. Using the TCRdist pipeline, a later analysis assigned CDR3 sequences along with most-parsimonious VDJ recombination scenarios. In a later analysis, every TCR beta chain was defined by the combination of its CDR3 amino acid sequence and its V-gene family, and reads without a unique V-gene family were dropped. A later analysis removed nearly 600 highly shared, low-generation-probability nucleotide sequences to deal with suspected cross-contamination and a sequencing artifact. In a later analysis, a clonal expansion index for each public chain was calculated from normalized within-repertoire ranks of inferred template counts. Generation probabilities in a later analysis came from a VDJ recombination model fitted to out-of-frame rearrangements, and those results were checked against IGoR. In a later analysis, TCR-TCR, TCR-HLA and TCR-CMV co-occurrence was scored with hypergeometric tests, and a repertoire-size bias correction was applied to TCR pairs. A later analysis estimated false discovery rates by permuting HLA or CMV assignments 20 times. In a later analysis, co-occurring TCRs were grouped with DBSCAN, and TCRdist sequence similarity was added when clustering was performed within HLA-allele-positive subsets. Repertoires with fewer than 30,000 or more than 120,000 public chains were left out of co-occurrence clustering, as were five repertoires with anomalous nucleotide sharing. Held by TCRdb, this immuneACCESS table contains in-frame sequences only and omits some clones. Under half of the omission traces to an unresolved V gene where checked; the cause of the rest is unknown. V, J and clone size are those of that table, while D and trimming were read from the DNA. The sample contains tens of thousands of clones, around 76% of them found a single time. The ten largest clones add up to about 12% of the sample.

The cohort consisted of some 670 healthy bone marrow donors. At the time of sampling, every cohort member was nominally healthy, though immune exposures that went unrecorded were likely present. The donor was CMV seropositive and belonged to the group of more than 250 seropositive cohort members. A peripheral blood sample was provided by each donor, and peripheral blood mononuclear cells were used for TCR beta sequencing. Genomic DNA extraction from the blood cell samples was performed with the Qiagen DNeasy Blood Extraction Kit. A word on this clone: No antigen is known for it. Per-base qualities were not stored, and no clone one base away is much larger.

In the germline V gene, CDR1 corresponds to WSHSY and CDR2 to SAAADI. Trimming takes 10 bases off V and 2 bases off J; junction bases not matched to a gene: 7. The CDR3, cysteine through phenylalanine, is 14 amino acids long. Of the read, only the CDR3 DNA is kept; its 42 bases are in frame from base 1. The sequence came from a male donor in good health and CMV-seropositive. Sequenced input: PBMCs. The rearranged segments are TRBV10-2 and TRBJ2-3; the central 9 bases match TRBD1. The DNA sequence is given as TGCGCCACCTCAGGGACAGGGCTCACAGATACGCAGTATTTT. The encoded protein is CATSGTGLTDTQYF.